This is a list of T cell receptor beta chains from one sample in a study of T cell responses to AZD1222 COVID-19 vaccine. Generated by immunoSEQ multiplex PCR, the TCRdb table keeps only in-frame clones and is missing some. Of about 84,000 clones listed, nearly 90% are singletons. The sequences come from peripheral blood, collected on day 0 of AZD1222 vaccination. These receptors were collected from an adult in good health. Each CDR3 is given with its conserved first and last residue. Each record gives: V gene, CDR3 length, CDR3 protein.

V gene: TRBV7-2; CDR3 length: 15; CDR3 protein: CASSLGTSNQETQYF
V gene: TRBV24-1; CDR3 length: 12; CDR3 protein: CATSSGESEQFF
V gene: TRBV2; CDR3 length: 13; CDR3 protein: CASRTQGRETQYF
V gene: TRBV5-6; CDR3 length: 12; CDR3 protein: CASGRMNTEAFF
V gene: TRBV19; CDR3 length: 14; CDR3 protein: CASSDRGWQETQYF
V gene: TRBV6-5; CDR3 length: 16; CDR3 protein: CASSYEGIEANYGYTF
V gene: TRBV7-3; CDR3 length: 15; CDR3 protein: CASSLNPSGSGTQYF
V gene: TRBV6-5; CDR3 length: 12; CDR3 protein: CASTGNRDTQYF
V gene: TRBV19; CDR3 length: 14; CDR3 protein: CASSLASGKLEQYF
V gene: TRBV4-3; CDR3 length: 15; CDR3 protein: CASSQVGSNTGELFF
V gene: TRBV3-1/TRBV3-2; CDR3 length: 15; CDR3 protein: CASSLSSGRVAEQFF
V gene: TRBV4-2; CDR3 length: 13; CDR3 protein: CASSPSVNEKLFF
V gene: TRBV23-1; CDR3 length: 13; CDR3 protein: CASSWGANQPQHF
V gene: TRBV7-2; CDR3 length: 16; CDR3 protein: CASSLDSDRAGNEQFF
V gene: TRBV2; CDR3 length: 15; CDR3 protein: CASSQGIATNEKLFF
V gene: TRBV30; CDR3 length: 14; CDR3 protein: CAWSVQVLPYEQYF
V gene: TRBV30; CDR3 length: 11; CDR3 protein: CAWSVNSPLHF
V gene: TRBV5-6; CDR3 length: 16; CDR3 protein: CASSLVGGRGSNEQFF
V gene: TRBV27; CDR3 length: 14; CDR3 protein: CASSDHGGYTEAFF
V gene: TRBV27; CDR3 length: 14; CDR3 protein: CASGTSSPPYEQYF
V gene: TRBV9; CDR3 length: 17; CDR3 protein: CASSPRRVAGDYNEQFF
V gene: TRBV3-1/TRBV3-2; CDR3 length: 16; CDR3 protein: CASSQDPVGNTGDAFF
V gene: TRBV6-2/TRBV6-3; CDR3 length: 11; CDR3 protein: CASSRRDTQYF
V gene: TRBV15; CDR3 length: 16; CDR3 protein: CATSREGQGRGNEQFF
V gene: TRBV6-1; CDR3 length: 15; CDR3 protein: CASSEHGQANTEAFF
V gene: TRBV5-1; CDR3 length: 15; CDR3 protein: CASSLGGGSHNEQFF
V gene: TRBV6-4; CDR3 length: 13; CDR3 protein: CASSVGPTETQYF
V gene: TRBV11-2; CDR3 length: 14; CDR3 protein: CASTLLAGGETQYF